Listed here is a single TCR beta chain. The source of the sample is a study of blood T cell repertoires in COVID-19. The overall study: T cells, B-cell-depleted T cells, or PBMCs provided the cDNA or gDNA that served as material.

Participants spanned ages about 18 to 100 years and resided in about two dozen US areas. The study assigned cohorts using participant-reported clinical history. Germline V gene lookup returns CDR1 SGHAT and CDR2 FQNNGV. With V trimmed by 0 bases and J by 6 bases, 10 bases remained unmatched. The CDR3 spans 19 residues. Source study methods: Reference gene primer amplification in the assay estimated nucleated cell counts. Using immunoSEQ multiplex PCR, the repertoire was profiled, and TCRdb retains in-frame clones only, with some absent. The V and J calls and clone size are taken from that table; D and trimming were inferred from the DNA. The repertoire consists of some 300,000 clones, with about 90% occurring once and the leading ten covering 2.9%.

The V call is TRBV11-2, the J call TRBJ2-2; 13 positions match TRBD2. Sequenced: PBMCs or T cells enriched from blood (not recorded which). This sequence was found in a woman in her fifties or sixties who had been exposed to COVID-19. CDR3 sequence (DNA): TGTGCCAGCAGCTTAGATTCCTGGACTAGCGGGGGAATTGCCGGGGAGCTGTTTTTT. Translating it yields CASSLDSWTSGGIAGELFF.